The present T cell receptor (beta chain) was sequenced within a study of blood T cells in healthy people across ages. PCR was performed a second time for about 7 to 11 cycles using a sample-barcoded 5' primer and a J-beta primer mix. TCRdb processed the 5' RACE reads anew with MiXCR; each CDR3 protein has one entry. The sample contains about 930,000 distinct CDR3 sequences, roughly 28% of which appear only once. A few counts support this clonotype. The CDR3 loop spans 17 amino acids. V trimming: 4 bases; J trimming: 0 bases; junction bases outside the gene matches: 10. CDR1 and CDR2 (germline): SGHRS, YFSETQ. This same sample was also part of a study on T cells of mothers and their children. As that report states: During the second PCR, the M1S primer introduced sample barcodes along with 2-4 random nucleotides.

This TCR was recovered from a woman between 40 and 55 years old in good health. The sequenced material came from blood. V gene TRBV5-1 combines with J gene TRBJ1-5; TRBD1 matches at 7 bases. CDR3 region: CASSQAPTGSSNQPQHF. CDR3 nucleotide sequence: TGCGCCAGCAGCCAGGCCCCGACAGGGAGTAGCAATCAGCCCCAGCATTTT.